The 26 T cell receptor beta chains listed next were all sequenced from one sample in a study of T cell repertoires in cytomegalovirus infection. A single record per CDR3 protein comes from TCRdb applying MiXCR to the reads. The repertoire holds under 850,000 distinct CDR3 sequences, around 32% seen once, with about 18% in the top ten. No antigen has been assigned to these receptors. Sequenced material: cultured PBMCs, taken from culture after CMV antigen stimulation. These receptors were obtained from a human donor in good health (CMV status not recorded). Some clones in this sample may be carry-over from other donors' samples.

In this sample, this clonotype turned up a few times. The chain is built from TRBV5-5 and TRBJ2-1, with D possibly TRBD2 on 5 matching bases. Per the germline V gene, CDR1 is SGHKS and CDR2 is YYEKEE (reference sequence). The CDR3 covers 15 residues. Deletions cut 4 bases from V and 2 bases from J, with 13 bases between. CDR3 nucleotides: TGTGCCAGCAGCAGAGGGCTAGATGCCTACAATGAGCAGTTCTTC. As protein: CASSRGLDAYNEQFF.

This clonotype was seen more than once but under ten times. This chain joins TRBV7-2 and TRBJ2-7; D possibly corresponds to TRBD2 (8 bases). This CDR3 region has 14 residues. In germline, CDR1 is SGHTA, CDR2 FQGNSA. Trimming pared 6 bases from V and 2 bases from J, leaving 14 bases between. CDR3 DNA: TGTGCCAGCAGAGGGGGCGGGGGGCCCTACGAGCAGTACTTC. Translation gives CASRGGGGPYEQYF. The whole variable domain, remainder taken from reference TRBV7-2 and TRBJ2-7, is GAGVSQSPSNKVTEKGKDVELRCDPISGHTALYWYRQSLGQGLEFLIYFQGNSAPDKSGLPSDRFSAERTGGSVSTLTIQRTQQEDSAVYLCASRGGGGPYEQYFGPGTRLTVT.

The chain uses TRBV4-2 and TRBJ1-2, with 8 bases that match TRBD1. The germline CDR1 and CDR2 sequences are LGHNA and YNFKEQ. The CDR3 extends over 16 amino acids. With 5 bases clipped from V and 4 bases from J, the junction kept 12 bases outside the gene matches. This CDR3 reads CASSGSGTGSVYGYTF. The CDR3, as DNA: TGTGCCAGCAGCGGATCCGGGACAGGATCTGTCTATGGCTACACCTTC.

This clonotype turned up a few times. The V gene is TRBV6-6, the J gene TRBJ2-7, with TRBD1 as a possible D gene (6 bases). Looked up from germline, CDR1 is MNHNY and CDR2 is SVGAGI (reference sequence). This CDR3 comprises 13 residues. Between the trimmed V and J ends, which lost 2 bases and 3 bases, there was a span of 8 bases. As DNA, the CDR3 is TGTGCCAGCAGTTACCAGGACAGCTACGAGCAGTACTTC. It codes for CASSYQDSYEQYF.

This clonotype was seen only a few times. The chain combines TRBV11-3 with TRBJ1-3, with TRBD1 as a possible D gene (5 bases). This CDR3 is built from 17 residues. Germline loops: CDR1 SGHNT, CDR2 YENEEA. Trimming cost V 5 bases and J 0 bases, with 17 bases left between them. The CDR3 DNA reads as TGTGCCAGCAGCGCCCGTAACAGGTTTAGCTCTGGAAACACCATATATTTT. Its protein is CASSARNRFSSGNTIYF.

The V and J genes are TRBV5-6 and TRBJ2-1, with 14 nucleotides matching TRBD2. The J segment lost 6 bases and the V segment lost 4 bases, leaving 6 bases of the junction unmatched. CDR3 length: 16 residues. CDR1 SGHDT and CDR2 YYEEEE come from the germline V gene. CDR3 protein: CASSRKGLAGGNEQFF. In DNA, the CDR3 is TGTGCCAGCAGCAGGAAAGGACTAGCGGGAGGCAATGAGCAGTTCTTC.

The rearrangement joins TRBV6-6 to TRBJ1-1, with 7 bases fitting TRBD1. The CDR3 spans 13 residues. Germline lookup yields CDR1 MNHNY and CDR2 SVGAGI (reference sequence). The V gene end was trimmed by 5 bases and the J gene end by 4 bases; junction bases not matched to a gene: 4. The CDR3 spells CASSETGPTEAFF. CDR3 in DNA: TGTGCCAGCAGTGAGACAGGGCCCACTGAAGCTTTCTTT.

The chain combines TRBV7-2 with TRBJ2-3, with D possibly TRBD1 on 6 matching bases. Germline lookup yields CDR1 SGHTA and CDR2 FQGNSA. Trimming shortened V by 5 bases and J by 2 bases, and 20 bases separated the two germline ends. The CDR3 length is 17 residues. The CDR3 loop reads CASSPRTAPTHTDTQYF. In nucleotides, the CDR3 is TGTGCCAGCAGCCCCCGGACAGCCCCTACACACACAGATACGCAGTATTTT. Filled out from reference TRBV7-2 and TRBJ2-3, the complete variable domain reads GAGVSQSPSNKVTEKGKDVELRCDPISGHTALYWYRQSLGQGLEFLIYFQGNSAPDKSGLPSDRFSAERTGGSVSTLTIQRTQQEDSAVYLCASSPRTAPTHTDTQYFGPGTRLTVL.

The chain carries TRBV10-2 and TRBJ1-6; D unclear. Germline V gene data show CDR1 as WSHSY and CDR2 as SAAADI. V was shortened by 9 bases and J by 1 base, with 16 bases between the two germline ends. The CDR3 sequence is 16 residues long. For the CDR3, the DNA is TGCGCCAGTCTCGTTGGGGTTCCGTCCTATAATTCACCCCTCCACTTT. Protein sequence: CASLVGVPSYNSPLHF.

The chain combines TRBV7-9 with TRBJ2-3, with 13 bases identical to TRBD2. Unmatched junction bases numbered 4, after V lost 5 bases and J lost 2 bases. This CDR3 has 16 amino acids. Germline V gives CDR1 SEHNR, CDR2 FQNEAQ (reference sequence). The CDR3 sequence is CASSQGTSGVTDTQYF. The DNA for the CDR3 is TGTGCCAGCAGCCAGGGGACTAGCGGGGTCACAGATACGCAGTATTTT.

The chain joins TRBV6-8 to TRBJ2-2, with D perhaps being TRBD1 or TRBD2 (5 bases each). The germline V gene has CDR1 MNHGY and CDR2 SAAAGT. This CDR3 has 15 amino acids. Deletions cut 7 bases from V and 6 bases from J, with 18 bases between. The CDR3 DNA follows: TGTGCCAGCACCAGAGGGGCTCTAGGAGCCGGGGAGCTGTTTTTT. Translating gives CASTRGALGAGELFF.

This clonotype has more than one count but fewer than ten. The CDR3 DNA follows: TGTGCCAGCAGTGGGATTGATTCACCCCTCCACTTT. Translation: CASSGIDSPLHF. The chain recombines TRBV6-1 with TRBJ1-6; D unclear. V was clipped by 4 bases and J by 8 bases, with 6 bases between them. The germline gives CDR1 MNHNS, CDR2 SASEGT. The CDR3 is 12 residues long.

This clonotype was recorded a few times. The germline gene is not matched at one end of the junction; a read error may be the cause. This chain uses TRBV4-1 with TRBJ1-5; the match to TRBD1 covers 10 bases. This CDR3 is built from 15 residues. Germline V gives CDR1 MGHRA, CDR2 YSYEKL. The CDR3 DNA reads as TGTGCCAGCAGCCTCGACAGGGGGCAGAATCAGCCCCAGCATTTT. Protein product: CASSLDRGQNQPQHF.

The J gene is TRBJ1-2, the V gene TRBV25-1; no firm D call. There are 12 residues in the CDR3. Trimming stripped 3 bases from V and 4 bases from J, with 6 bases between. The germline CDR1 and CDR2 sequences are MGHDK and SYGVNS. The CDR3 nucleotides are TGTGCCAGCAGTGAGGTCCTCTATGGCTACACCTTC. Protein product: CASSEVLYGYTF.

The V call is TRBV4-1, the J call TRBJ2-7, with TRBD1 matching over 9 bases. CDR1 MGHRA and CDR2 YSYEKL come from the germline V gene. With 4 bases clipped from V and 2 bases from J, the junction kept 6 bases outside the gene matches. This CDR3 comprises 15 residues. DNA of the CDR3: TGCGCCAGCAGCCCACTACAGGGGGCCCCCTACGAGCAGTACTTC. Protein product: CASSPLQGAPYEQYF.

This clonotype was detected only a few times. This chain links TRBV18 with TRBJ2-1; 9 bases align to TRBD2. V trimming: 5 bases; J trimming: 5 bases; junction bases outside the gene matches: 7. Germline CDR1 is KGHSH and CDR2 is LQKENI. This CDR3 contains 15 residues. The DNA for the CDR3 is TGTGCCAGCTCAGGTCTCGCGGGAGGGAACAATGAGCAGTTCTTC. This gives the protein CASSGLAGGNNEQFF.

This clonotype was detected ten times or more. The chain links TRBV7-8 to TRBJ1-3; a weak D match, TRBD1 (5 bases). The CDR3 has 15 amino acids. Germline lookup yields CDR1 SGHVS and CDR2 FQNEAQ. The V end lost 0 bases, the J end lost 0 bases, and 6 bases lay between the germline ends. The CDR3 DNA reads TGTGCCAGCAGCTTAGCGGGACCCTCTGGAAACACCATATATTTT. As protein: CASSLAGPSGNTIYF.

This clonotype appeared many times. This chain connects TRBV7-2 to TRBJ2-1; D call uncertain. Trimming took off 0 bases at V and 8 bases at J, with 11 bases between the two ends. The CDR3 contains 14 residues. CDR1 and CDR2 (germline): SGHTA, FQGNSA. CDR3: CASSLAGALHEQFF. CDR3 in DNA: TGTGCCAGCAGCTTAGCGGGCGCACTGCATGAGCAGTTCTTC.

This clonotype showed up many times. The CDR3 loop reads CASSATGRIYGYTF. As DNA, the CDR3 is TGTGCCAGCAGCGCGACAGGACGGATCTATGGCTACACCTTC. The chain couples TRBV7-8 to TRBJ1-2, with D perhaps matching TRBD1 (6 bases). Per germline, CDR1 SGHVS and CDR2 FQNEAQ. The V end was cut by 5 bases, the J end by 4 bases, with 14 bases between. The CDR3 is 14 amino acids.

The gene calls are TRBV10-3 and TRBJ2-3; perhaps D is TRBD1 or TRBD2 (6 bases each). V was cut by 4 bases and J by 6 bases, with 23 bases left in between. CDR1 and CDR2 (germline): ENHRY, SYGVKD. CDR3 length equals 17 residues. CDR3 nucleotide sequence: TGTGCCATCAGTGCCCCTGCAGGGGTATTAAGCGGGGATACGCAGTATTTT. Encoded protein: CAISAPAGVLSGDTQYF.

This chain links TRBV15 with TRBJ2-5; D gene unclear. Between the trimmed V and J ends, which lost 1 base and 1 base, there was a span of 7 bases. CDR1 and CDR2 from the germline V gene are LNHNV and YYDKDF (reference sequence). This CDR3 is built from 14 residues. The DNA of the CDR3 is TGTGCCACCAGCAGAGTACCGGGCCAAGAGACCCAGTACTTC. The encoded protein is CATSRVPGQETQYF.

CDR3 sequence reads: CASSPDPGLRGTEAFF. The CDR3 DNA follows: TGTGCCAGCAGCCCGGATCCGGGCCTCAGGGGCACTGAAGCTTTCTTT. J is TRBJ1-1 and V is TRBV27; TRBD1 is a possible D gene (6 bases). V dropped 6 bases and J dropped 4 bases, with 21 bases sitting between them. Germline V gene data show CDR1 as MNHEY and CDR2 as SMNVEV (reference sequence). CDR3 length equals 16 residues.

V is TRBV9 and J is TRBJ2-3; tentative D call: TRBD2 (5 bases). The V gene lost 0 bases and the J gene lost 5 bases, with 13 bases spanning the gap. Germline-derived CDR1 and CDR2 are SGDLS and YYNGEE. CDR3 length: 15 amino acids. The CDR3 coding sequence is TGTGCCAGCAGCGTAGTGGGAGATGCGGGAGATACGCAGTATTTT. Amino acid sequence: CASSVVGDAGDTQYF.

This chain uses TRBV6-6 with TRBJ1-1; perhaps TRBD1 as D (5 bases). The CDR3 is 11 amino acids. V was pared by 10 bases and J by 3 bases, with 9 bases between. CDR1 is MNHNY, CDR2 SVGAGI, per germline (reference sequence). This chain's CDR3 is CAIRGDTEAFF. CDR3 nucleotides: TGTGCCATCCGGGGGGACACTGAAGCTTTCTTT.

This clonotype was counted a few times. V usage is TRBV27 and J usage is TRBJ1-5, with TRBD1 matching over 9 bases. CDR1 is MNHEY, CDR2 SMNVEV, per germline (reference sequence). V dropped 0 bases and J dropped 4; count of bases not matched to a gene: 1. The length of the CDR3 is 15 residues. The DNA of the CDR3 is TGTGCCAGCAGTTTATCTGACAGGGGGAATCAGCCCCAGCATTTT. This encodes CASSLSDRGNQPQHF.

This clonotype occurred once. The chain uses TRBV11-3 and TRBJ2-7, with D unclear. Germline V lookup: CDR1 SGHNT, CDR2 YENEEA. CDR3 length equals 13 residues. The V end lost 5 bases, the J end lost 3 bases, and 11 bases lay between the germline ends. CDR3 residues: CASSPGRRYEQYF. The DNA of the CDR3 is TGTGCCAGCAGCCCCGGACGGCGCTACGAGCAGTACTTC.